The source of this TCR beta chain is a study of cytomegalovirus exposure and HLA in healthy donors. The overall study: The early release's HLA-typed donors yielded approximately 81 million unique TCRs. Study-level findings and limits: Donor immune exposure was known only as CMV serostatus.

The CDR3 loop spans 16 amino acids. Trimming pared 5 bases from V and 5 bases from J, leaving 19 bases between. Germline V CDR1 and CDR2: SGHRS, YFSETQ. This clone appeared a few times. Its target is not known. In the PCR, 60 Vbeta and 13 Jbeta primers were used. Sequencing was performed with immunoSEQ multiplex PCR; in TCRdb, only in-frame clones are kept and a portion is missing. The data contain more than 95,000 clones, approximately 10% of them seen just once; the ten biggest clones take up roughly 4.2%. Sequencing input: PBMCs. The source of this sequence is a woman aged 18-29 years in good health and CMV-seropositive. The gene calls are TRBV5-1 and TRBJ1-4; D perhaps matches TRBD1 (5 bases). The CDR3: CASSAFAGGLNEKLFF. Here the CDR3 DNA reads TGCGCCAGCAGTGCCTTCGCCGGGGGTCTGAATGAAAAACTGTTTTTT.